This TCR beta chain was sequenced for a study of regulatory T cells in long-lasting Graves disease (dated by TCRdb to the early 2020s). At the level of the whole study: Persistent Graves' disease was defined as persistently positive TSH receptor autoantibodies together with antithyroid drug treatment for over 5 years. A total of around 35 samples were covered by TCR sequencing, comprising around 13 persistent and 20 or so newly diagnosed Graves' disease patients. Persistent Graves' disease patients were compared with newly diagnosed Graves' disease patients by peripheral blood TCR sequencing and RNA sequencing. The study was conducted in China and was registered as a clinical trial. On average, persistent Graves' disease patients in the clinical cohort had been on antithyroid drugs for approximately ten years. Here is what the overall study found, with its caveats: Only the TCR beta chain was sequenced and analyzed. The small sample size was acknowledged by the authors as a limitation that may reduce accuracy. A larger number of public clonotypes was shared among persistent patients (approximately 2,600) than among newly diagnosed patients (roughly 930). The study examined only peripheral blood because the primary lesion, thyroid tissue, could not be accessed. Compared with newly diagnosed patients, persistent Graves' disease patients had lower TCR Shannon entropy and fewer highly expanded clones, which suggests clonal expansion. TRBV28, TRBJ1-2 and TRBJ2-5 were preferentially used in persistent disease, while TRBV20-1 and TRBJ2-1 were favored in newly diagnosed disease.

Reading the germline V gene (reference sequence) gives CDR1 LNHDA and CDR2 SQIVND. The CDR3 contains 15 residues, cysteine and phenylalanine counted. Solely the CDR3 DNA is kept, with 45 bases framed from the first base. The trim is 3 bases for V and 2 bases for J, with a gap of 8 bases between the germline ends. A note on this clonotype: Its specific antigen is unknown. No quality values exist for individual bases; no much larger clone is one base distant.

In light of the paper, this sample's time point label describes: persistent/refractory GD, antithyroid drugs over 5 years with positive TRAb. RNA was extracted from PBMCs in TRIzol for both TCR sequencing and RNA sequencing. The diagnosis of Graves' disease followed American Thyroid Association guidelines. The patients came from an endocrinology department in Xi'an, China. Each patient gave roughly 8.4 milliliters of peripheral blood, collected in an EDTA anticoagulant tube. Ficoll Paque Plus density gradient separation was used to isolate PBMCs, and no further T cell sorting was performed. An Agilent 2100 Bioanalyzer and agarose gel were used to check RNA quality, while a NanoDrop 2000 measured RNA concentration. Libraries were built with multiplex PCR. The sample was run on an Illumina HiSeq 4000. TCR beta libraries were built with iRepertoire HTBI primers and Arm-PCR amplification of CDR3 regions. PCR products were gel purified before sequencing. The original methods were these. Gene usage analysis of CDR3 amino acid clonotypes relied on the 60 to 65 TRBV and over 13 TRBJ segments identified across samples. Filtered high-quality paired reads were merged into contigs using COPE and FqMerger. BLAST was used to align contigs to IMGT TRBV, TRBD and TRBJ reference genes, with CDR3 defined following IMGT. Any clonotype with a frequency above 0.1% was counted as a highly expanded clone. Shannon entropy served as the measure of repertoire diversity, while the Gini coefficient captured V-J evenness. A clonotype was considered public if more than one individual shared it. TCRdb applied fastp at Q25 and MiXCR to the public reads, then kept only in-frame beta chains. Every distinct CDR3 protein forms one entry, paired with its most common genes and DNA. For this entry, the V and J calls and clone size follow TCRdb and not the study's own pipeline. A total of about 430,000 distinct CDR3 sequences appear in this sample, over 20% of them only once. The ten biggest clones cover over 11% of the sample.

This chain is built from TRBV19 and TRBJ2-6; no confident D gene assignment can be made. This TCR came from a female donor with Graves disease. The sample was peripheral blood mononuclear cells (PBMCs), taken when the disease was refractory, from a patient treated with antithyroid drugs. The CDR3 protein sequence reads: CASSIGFAGANVLTF. The nucleotide sequence reads TGTGCCAGTAGTATTGGGTTTGCTGGGGCCAACGTCCTGACTTTC.